This record concerns one T cell receptor (beta chain) sequence. Generated by immunoSEQ multiplex PCR, the TCRdb table keeps only in-frame clones and is missing some. Among fewer than 400,000 clones listed, approximately 88% were seen once. Germline V gives CDR1 SGHNT, CDR2 YENEEA. Trimming left V 8 bases short and J 15 bases short, with 20 bases between. This CDR3 contains 12 residues. The sample belongs to a study of blood T cell repertoires in COVID-19. In the study overall: Acute and convalescent COVID-19 specimens originated in the United States, Italy and Spain.

Recruits, aged about 18 to 100 years, lived in roughly 22 US areas. Participant reports of clinical history set cohort assignment. Cohort 3 recovery required two negative PCRs, clearance, or symptom resolution. The rearrangement uses TRBV11-3 and TRBJ2-1; a weak D match, TRBD2 (5 bases). The receptor was derived from a man under 40 who had recovered from COVID-19. Sequencing was performed on PBMCs or T cells enriched from blood (not recorded which). The CDR3 DNA is TGTGCCAGCGTTAAGCCCCTAGCTTCGGGGTTCTTC. Protein sequence: CASVKPLASGFF. The entire variable domain, with the rest obtained from reference TRBV11-3 and TRBJ2-1, is as follows: EAGVVQSPRYKIIEKKQPVAFWCNPISGHNTLYWYLQNLGQGPELLIRYENEEAVDDSQLPKDRFSAERLKGVDSTLKIQPAELGDSAVYLCASVKPLASGFFGPGTRLTVL.